The 22 T cell receptor beta chains below all came from one sample that was sequenced in a study of blood T cell repertoires in COVID-19. Method: immunoSEQ multiplex PCR; TCRdb's copy keeps in-frame clones and lacks some. This table holds over 200,000 clones, 70% to 90% found once. Material: peripheral blood. All receptors come from a woman aged 40 to 50 with acute or convalescent COVID-19.

The rearrangement uses TRBV24-1 and TRBJ2-1; 7 nucleotides match TRBD1. With V trimmed by 2 bases and J by 12 bases, 9 bases remained unmatched. This CDR3 is built from 14 residues. Germline V gene data show CDR1 as KGHDR and CDR2 as SFDVKD. The CDR3: CATSDSGQNPTQFF. DNA of the CDR3: TGTGCCACCAGTGATTCGGGACAGAACCCTACGCAGTTCTTC.

The chain uses TRBV27 and TRBJ1-1, with 11 bases identical to TRBD1. The CDR3 covers 13 residues. Germline CDR1 MNHEY, CDR2 SMNVEV (reference sequence). Losses at the gene ends were 5 bases for V and 4 bases for J; bases not matched to a gene: 0. CDR3 sequence (DNA): TGTGCCAGCAGTGGGACAGGGGGCACTGAAGCTTTCTTT. Protein: CASSGTGGTEAFF.

V usage is TRBV7-2 and J usage is TRBJ2-3; D uncertain. The length of the CDR3 is 13 residues. The germline CDR1 and CDR2 sequences are SGHTA and FQGNSA. The V end lost 8 bases, the J end lost 0 bases, and 9 bases lay between the germline ends. The CDR3 is CASGKTSTDTQYF. The CDR3 DNA follows: TGTGCCAGCGGTAAGACTAGCACAGATACGCAGTATTTT.

This chain joins TRBV6-5 and TRBJ1-1; 9 bases line up with TRBD1. Trimming at V came to 6 bases and at J to 4 bases, leaving 9 bases not matched to a gene. Germline V gene lookup returns CDR1 MNHEY and CDR2 SVGAGI. The CDR3 is 15 amino acids. CDR3 region: CASRIPGQGITEAFF. In nucleotides, the CDR3 is TGTGCCAGCAGAATTCCGGGACAGGGAATCACTGAAGCTTTCTTT.

The rearrangement joins TRBV5-1 to TRBJ2-3, with D possibly being TRBD1 (6 bases). The CDR3 length is 15 residues. Trimming cost V 1 base and J 4 bases, with 13 bases left between them. Germline V gene sequence: CDR1 SGHRS, CDR2 YFSETQ. Here the CDR3 DNA reads TGCGCCAGCAGCTTGTTACAGGGCCTTTCAGATACGCAGTATTTT. Its translation is CASSLLQGLSDTQYF.

This clone was picked up one time. V is TRBV12-5 and J is TRBJ2-5, with 7 bases identical to TRBD1. The CDR3 spans 17 residues. CDR1 LGHNT and CDR2 FRNRAP come from the germline V gene. Trimming took 1 base from V and 5 from J; bases not matched to a gene: 13. The CDR3 nucleotides are TGTGCTAGTGGTTTGGCTACGACAGGGTGGTGGTTGGAGACCCAGTACTTC. Protein product: CASGLATTGWWLETQYF.

The DNA for the CDR3 is TGTGCCTGGAGTGTAGGTCCCCCAGGGAGGGCCGGGGAGCTGTTTTTT. As protein: CAWSVGPPGRAGELFF. The chain has TRBV30 and TRBJ2-2, with 7 bases fitting TRBD2. The CDR3 length is 16 residues. Germline CDR1 is GTSNPN and CDR2 is SVGIG (reference sequence). The V and J ends lost 0 bases and 6 bases, in that order; junction bases with no gene match: 10.

This clone was counted only a few times. The chain links TRBV9 to TRBJ2-1; 11 bases align to TRBD2. The CDR3 is 16 amino acids. Germline V gives CDR1 SGDLS, CDR2 YYNGEE. Trimming removed 4 bases from V and 3 bases from J; junction bases left unmatched: 6. In DNA form, the CDR3 reads TGTGCCAGCAGCATATCCGGGACTAGCGGCTACAATGAGCAGTTCTTC. Translating gives CASSISGTSGYNEQFF.

This clone has at least ten counts. The chain links TRBV5-6 to TRBJ1-5; 7 nucleotides agree with TRBD1. CDR3 length: 14 amino acids. Germline V gene data show CDR1 as SGHDT and CDR2 as YYEEEE. V lost 2 bases and J lost 3; bases outside the gene matches: 2. The CDR3, as DNA: TGTGCCAGCAGCTTTACAGGGGTCAATCAGCCCCAGCATTTT. The encoded protein is CASSFTGVNQPQHF.

The genes are TRBV7-8 and TRBJ2-1; TRBD1 aligns across 8 bases. From germline, CDR1 is SGHVS and CDR2 FQNEAQ. Unmatched junction bases numbered 10, after V lost 1 base and J lost 8 bases. CDR3 length equals 16 residues. The CDR3 nucleotides are TGTGCCAGCAGCTTAGGGACAGGGCCGAAAGACTATGAGCAGTTCTTC. Protein product: CASSLGTGPKDYEQFF.

This clone appeared once. The chain carries TRBV5-1 and TRBJ1-6; 10 bases fit TRBD1. The CDR3 runs 14 residues. Germline-derived CDR1 and CDR2 are SGHRS and YFSETQ. Trimming took 4 bases from V and 8 from J; bases not matched to a gene: 3. The CDR3 DNA sequence: TGCGCCAGCAGCGAGACAGGGGGCGATTCACCCCTCCACTTT. This sequence encodes CASSETGGDSPLHF.

The chain employs TRBV30 and TRBJ1-2, with D tentatively TRBD1 (6 bases). Germline V gene data show CDR1 as GTSNPN and CDR2 as SVGIG (reference sequence). The CDR3 is 13 amino acids. The ends were cut back, 2 bases at V and 2 bases at J, with 9 bases in the middle. CDR3 bases: TGTGCCTGGAGTCTTGACAGGAACTATGGCTACACCTTC. This sequence encodes CAWSLDRNYGYTF.

This chain uses TRBV6-1 with TRBJ1-2; 10 nucleotides align to TRBD1. CDR3 length equals 16 residues. The J segment lost 3 bases and the V segment lost 2 bases, leaving 6 bases of the junction unmatched. Germline V gene data show CDR1 as MNHNS and CDR2 as SASEGT. The CDR3 DNA follows: TGTGCCAGCAGTGAAAATCCCGGGACAGGGGACTATGGCTACACCTTC. This translates into CASSENPGTGDYGYTF.

The chain links TRBV2 to TRBJ2-1, with D perhaps TRBD2 (7 bases). CDR1 and CDR2 from the germline V gene are SNHLY and FYNNEI. Trimming removed 7 bases at V and 8 bases at J, with 18 bases between. This CDR3 has 14 amino acids. DNA for the CDR3: TGTGCCAGCAATTACGGGGGGCCCAGGGATGAGCAGTTCTTC. Translation: CASNYGGPRDEQFF.

V gene TRBV28 combines with J gene TRBJ1-1; TRBD1 matches 7 bases. CDR3 length: 14 amino acids. In germline, CDR1 is MDHEN, CDR2 SYDVKM. V lost 4 bases to trimming and J lost 5 bases; unmatched junction nucleotides: 7. The CDR3 is CASSYRGPGTEAFF. The CDR3, as DNA: TGTGCCAGCAGTTACAGGGGTCCAGGGACTGAAGCTTTCTTT.

The J gene is TRBJ1-1, the V gene TRBV24-1; D gene uncertain. V lost 10 bases and J lost 3, with 20 bases in between. This CDR3 spans 15 amino acids. Germline assignment: CDR1 KGHDR and CDR2 SFDVKD. The CDR3 spells CATVESTPRDTEAFF. DNA for the CDR3: TGTGCCACAGTGGAATCGACCCCCCGGGACACTGAAGCTTTCTTT.

This chain uses TRBV7-2 with TRBJ2-1; D not certain. CDR3 size: 15 residues. Per the germline V gene, CDR1 is SGHTA and CDR2 is FQGNSA. V lost 0 bases and J 0 bases, leaving 6 bases between the germline ends. The CDR3 reads CASSLAYGSYNEQFF. CDR3 in DNA: TGTGCCAGCAGCTTAGCCTACGGCTCCTACAATGAGCAGTTCTTC.

J is TRBJ2-3 and V is TRBV5-1, with TRBD2 matching over 8 bases. The CDR3 runs 15 residues. From germline, CDR1 is SGHRS and CDR2 YFSETQ. Trimming removed 4 bases from V and 3 bases from J; junction bases left unmatched: 7. This chain's CDR3 is CASSTQGLETDTQYF. The CDR3 DNA sequence: TGCGCCAGCAGCACCCAGGGACTAGAGACAGATACGCAGTATTTT.

To note about this clone: This same CDR3 is encoded by further DNA sequences in the sample. This chain links TRBV2 with TRBJ2-5, with 13 bases fitting TRBD2. This CDR3 spans 15 amino acids. Germline values: CDR1 SNHLY, CDR2 FYNNEI. V lost 5 bases and J lost 2; bases outside the gene matches: 2. The CDR3 bases are TGTGCCAGCAGTCCACTAGCGGGGGGGCAAGAGACCCAGTACTTC. Its translation is CASSPLAGGQETQYF.

This chain joins TRBV19 and TRBJ1-5; no definite D call. Looked up from germline, CDR1 is LNHDA and CDR2 is SQIVND (reference sequence). There are 12 residues in the CDR3. The ends were cut back, 5 bases at V and 8 bases at J, with 10 bases in the middle. Here the CDR3 reads CASSVTLEPQHF. DNA for the CDR3: TGTGCCAGTAGTGTAACATTGGAGCCCCAGCATTTT.

The chain couples TRBV5-1 to TRBJ1-6, with D uncertain. The CDR3 runs to 16 residues. From germline, CDR1 is SGHRS and CDR2 YFSETQ. Trimming removed 3 bases from V and 3 bases from J, with 13 bases in between. This chain's CDR3 is CASSWRPGGYNSPLHF. CDR3 nucleotides: TGCGCCAGCAGCTGGAGGCCCGGAGGCTATAATTCACCCCTCCACTTT.

This chain connects TRBV5-1 to TRBJ2-2, with D unresolved. Germline CDR1 and CDR2: SGHRS and YFSETQ. This CDR3 region has 15 residues. V was clipped by 2 bases and J by 2 bases, with 10 bases between them. The CDR3 nucleotides are TGCGCCAGCAGCTTACAAACAGCCAACACCGGGGAGCTGTTTTTT. Translation gives CASSLQTANTGELFF. Full variable domain (missing parts from reference TRBV5-1 and TRBJ2-2): KAGVTQTPRYLIKTRGQQVTLSCSPISGHRSVSWYQQTPGQGLQFLFEYFSETQRNKGNFPGRFSGRQFSNSRSEMNVSTLELGDSALYLCASSLQTANTGELFFGEGSRLTVL.